This T cell receptor beta chain was documented in a study of shared clonotypes between healthy human individuals. Findings of the study overall: Estimated richness values were generally larger in naive subsets than in memory subsets. Clonotype sharing among the donors was expected to vary with sequencing depth.

The V gene end was trimmed by 2 bases and the J gene end by 4 bases; junction bases not matched to a gene: 4. Looked up from germline, CDR1 is MNHEY and CDR2 is SMNVEV (reference sequence). This CDR3 region has 15 residues. With respect to this clone: Antigen specificity is unknown. The sample carries other DNA sequences with the same CDR3.

It was 200 ng DNA, approximately 28,000 T cell genomes, that sorted-subset replicate PCRs used. The protocol was immunoSEQ multiplex PCR, while the TCRdb copy is restricted to in-frame clones and leaves out a portion. The table shows millions of clones, with about 94% occurring only once. Naive CD8 cells were CD45RO-negative, positively selected for CCR7, excluding terminally differentiated effector memory CD45RA+ cells. The sample taken for sequencing was naive CD8+ T cells sorted from blood. This sequence originates from a man in his late teens or twenties in good health. This chain links TRBV27 with TRBJ2-3; TRBD2 agrees at 9 bases. Here the CDR3 reads CASSLGGGAADTQYF. DNA of the CDR3: TGTGCCAGCAGTTTAGGCGGGGGGGCCGCAGATACGCAGTATTTT.